Shown below are 14 T cell receptor beta chains from a single sample sequenced in a study of shared clonotypes between healthy human individuals. Profiled with immunoSEQ multiplex PCR; TCRdb holds only in-frame clones, not every one. The sample has under 850,000 clones, over 55% seen once. The sample consisted of memory CD4+ T cells sorted from blood. Subset defined: CD45RA-negative fraction. These receptors all come from a woman aged 30 to 39 in good health.

The chain is built from TRBV19 and TRBJ2-7; 11 bases are shared with TRBD2. Losses at the gene ends were 5 bases for V and 5 bases for J; bases not matched to a gene: 8. The CDR3 spans 15 residues. Germline CDR1 reads LNHDA; CDR2 reads SQIVND (reference sequence). CDR3 bases: TGTGCCAGTAGTGTGACTAGCGGGGTCCCCCACGAGCAGTACTTC. Translated, it gives CASSVTSGVPHEQYF.

Remarks on this clone: The sample carries other DNA sequences with the same CDR3. V gene TRBV20-1 combines with J gene TRBJ2-7; the D is unclear. The ends were cut back, 3 bases at V and 3 bases at J, with 6 bases in the middle. This CDR3 comprises 11 residues. Germline CDR1 and CDR2: DFQATT and SNEGSKA (reference sequence). The CDR3 DNA reads TGCAGTGCTAGCTACAGCTACGAGCAGTACTTC. It is translated as CSASYSYEQYF.

The gene calls are TRBV9 and TRBJ1-3; D is unclear. This CDR3 comprises 15 residues. Trimming shortened V by 4 bases and J by 4 bases, and 15 bases separated the two germline ends. Germline V lookup: CDR1 SGDLS, CDR2 YYNGEE. The CDR3 protein is CASSPELRQGNTIYF. DNA for the CDR3: TGTGCCAGCAGCCCAGAACTCCGACAAGGAAACACCATATATTTT.

This clone was observed at least ten times. This rearrangement joins TRBV4-1 to TRBJ2-7, with unresolved D. Germline V gives CDR1 MGHRA, CDR2 YSYEKL. V lost 0 bases to trimming and J lost 4 bases, with 19 bases between them. The CDR3 runs to 17 residues. In DNA form, the CDR3 reads TGCGCCAGCAGCCAAGAGGCCAATCCCAGGCTCTGGTACGAGCAGTACTTC. Its protein is CASSQEANPRLWYEQYF.

There are a few counts of this clone. The CDR3 DNA is TGCGCCACCGGACAGGGGCACTCCTACAATGAGCAGTTCTTC. Translation gives CATGQGHSYNEQFF. This rearrangement joins TRBV5-1 to TRBJ2-1, with 9 bases identical to TRBD1. The CDR3 is 14 amino acids. Unmatched junction bases numbered 4, after V lost 9 bases and J lost 0 bases. Germline loops: CDR1 SGHRS, CDR2 YFSETQ.

There are a few counts of this clone. This chain uses TRBV19 with TRBJ2-7; 8 bases are a match to TRBD1. This CDR3 has 14 residues. The junction had 3 bases not matched to a gene; V was cut back by 5 bases and J by 0 bases. CDR1 is LNHDA and CDR2 is SQIVND in the germline V gene (reference sequence). CDR3 protein: CASSRTGSSYEQYF. As DNA, the CDR3 is TGTGCCAGTAGTCGGACAGGGAGCTCCTACGAGCAGTACTTC.

The chain combines TRBV2 with TRBJ2-5, with 7 bases aligning to TRBD1. The germline V gene encodes CDR1 SNHLY and CDR2 FYNNEI. CDR3 length: 15 amino acids. V shed 2 bases, J shed 3 bases, and the junction held 6 bases outside the gene matches. The CDR3 here is CASSENGQGEETQYF. The CDR3 DNA reads as TGTGCCAGCAGTGAAAATGGGCAGGGGGAAGAGACCCAGTACTTC.

The chain couples TRBV2 to TRBJ2-3, with TRBD2 as a possible D gene (6 bases). Germline V gene sequence: CDR1 SNHLY, CDR2 FYNNEI. Deletions cut 4 bases from V and 6 bases from J, with 11 bases between. This CDR3 has 13 residues. The CDR3 nucleotides are TGTGCCAGCAGTGTGACTAGGGCGGATACGCAGTATTTT. As protein: CASSVTRADTQYF.

The chain is built from TRBV2 and TRBJ1-4; 8 bases fit TRBD1. The germline CDR1 and CDR2 sequences are SNHLY and FYNNEI. V trimming: 1 base; J trimming: 5 bases; junction bases outside the gene matches: 0. The CDR3 sequence is 14 residues long. The CDR3 spells CASSEGQGNEKLFF. The CDR3 bases are TGTGCCAGCAGTGAAGGACAGGGGAATGAAAAACTGTTTTTT. The entire variable domain, with the rest obtained from reference TRBV2 and TRBJ1-4, is as follows: EPEVTQTPSHQVTQMGQEVILRCVPISNHLYFYWYRQILGQKVEFLVSFYNNEISEKSEIFDDQFSVERPDGSNFTLKIRSTKLEDSAMYFCASSEGQGNEKLFFGSGTQLSVL.

The chain links TRBV10-3 to TRBJ2-7; perhaps TRBD2 as D (5 bases). The length of the CDR3 is 15 residues. Germline values: CDR1 ENHRY, CDR2 SYGVKD. V was cut by 10 bases and J by 3 bases, with 22 bases left in between. This CDR3 is CATQDFKKRGYEQYF. The CDR3 coding sequence is TGTGCCACCCAGGACTTTAAAAAGAGAGGCTACGAGCAGTACTTC.

A note on this clone: This same CDR3 is encoded by further DNA sequences in the sample. This sequence joins TRBV28 and TRBJ1-2, with 11 nucleotides matching TRBD1. CDR3 length: 14 residues. The V segment lost 5 bases and the J segment 7 bases; nucleotides outside the gene matches: 6. Germline CDR1 reads MDHEN; CDR2 reads SYDVKM. CDR3 protein: CASSPGTGGFGYTF. CDR3 coding DNA: TGTGCCAGCAGTCCAGGGACAGGGGGGTTTGGCTACACCTTC.

The chain has TRBV6-6 and TRBJ2-7, with TRBD1 matching 7 bases. Germline V gene lookup returns CDR1 MNHNY and CDR2 SVGAGI (reference sequence). V lost 5 bases, J lost 4 bases, and 11 bases stayed unmatched. CDR3 size: 15 residues. The CDR3 reads CASSQADRVAYEQYF. The CDR3 nucleotides read TGTGCCAGCAGTCAAGCCGACAGGGTTGCGTACGAGCAGTACTTC.

This clone was seen a single time. The CDR3 loop reads CASSKRTSEETQYF. The CDR3 DNA reads as TGTGCCAGCAGTAAGAGGACTAGCGAAGAGACCCAGTACTTC. The chain employs TRBV6-5 and TRBJ2-5, with TRBD2 matching 9 bases. This CDR3 region has 14 residues. The V segment lost 5 bases and the J segment 3 bases; nucleotides outside the gene matches: 4. Germline CDR1 reads MNHEY; CDR2 reads SVGAGI.

Only a few counts were recorded for this clone. V gene TRBV7-4 combines with J gene TRBJ1-3; D gene unclear. Trimming shortened V by 2 bases and J by 1 base, and 6 bases separated the two germline ends. From germline, CDR1 is SGHVT and CDR2 SQSDAQ. This CDR3 comprises 14 residues. CDR3 sequence reads: CASSLITSGNTIYF. CDR3 bases: TGTGCCAGCAGCTTAATCACGTCTGGAAACACCATATATTTT.